This is a list of T cell receptor beta chains from one sample in a study of T-cell reconstitution after alpha-beta-depleted transplantation in children. One entry per CDR3 protein results from TCRdb running MiXCR on the PCR reads. The sample contains some 500,000 distinct CDR3 sequences, about 17% of which appear only once. The source was PBMCs from the stem cell graft donor, collected from the stem cell graft. The receptors originated from a human donor who donated a stem cell graft to a child with acute lymphoblastic leukemia. Both conserved end residues are trimmed from each CDR3. Fields, in order: J gene, V gene, CDR3 protein.

TRBJ2-1	TRBV7-2	ASSFQPLRASYNEQF
TRBJ2-5	TRBV30	AWSASGRETQY
TRBJ2-3	TRBV7-8	ASSSRDRARYTQY
TRBJ2-4	TRBV6-5	ASSYVGLAGTKNIQY
TRBJ2-1	TRBV5-1	ASSLALYNEQF
TRBJ1-1	TRBV6-1	ASSTTGTGNTEAF
TRBJ2-6	TRBV29-1	SVGETGANVLT
TRBJ1-2	TRBV5-6	ASSRPGQGNYGYT
TRBJ2-3	TRBV5-1	ASSFTGAYTDTQY
TRBJ2-7	TRBV5-1	ASSWDSLYEQY
TRBJ2-7	TRBV12-3/TRBV12-4	ASSLYPPGEQAYEQY
TRBJ2-6	TRBV3-1	ASSQTDSRSGANILT
TRBJ1-1	TRBV5-1	ASSWAEGTRLDTEAF
TRBJ2-7	TRBV20-1	SASRSGGGKQNEQY
TRBJ2-1	TRBV20-1	SARVQGYNEQF
TRBJ1-5	TRBV6-2/TRBV6-3	ASSANGWRRTNQPQH
TRBJ2-6	TRBV4-1	ASSRQTPGGGSSGANVLT
TRBJ2-1	TRBV18	ASSPSRENEQF
TRBJ2-2	TRBV12-3/TRBV12-4	ASKTGDTGELF
TRBJ2-1	TRBV12-3/TRBV12-4	ASTPGGSLPQF
TRBJ2-1	TRBV12-3/TRBV12-4	ASSSPVTSPTYEQF
TRBJ2-3	TRBV11-2	ASSPGSLAPTSSTDTQY
TRBJ2-5	TRBV9	ASSADSGVQTQY
TRBJ1-2	TRBV4-1	ASSLGGDRAYGYT
TRBJ1-5	TRBV21-1	ASSKDRRGDYAGTGKGGNQPQH
TRBJ2-7	TRBV7-2	ASSLGLAGVSLEQY
TRBJ2-1	TRBV24-1	ASAGRWNEQF
TRBJ1-5	TRBV20-1	SAPRGSHGGNQPQH
TRBJ2-5	TRBV7-9	ASIPLGKETQY
TRBJ2-3	TRBV12-3/TRBV12-4	ASSLLGLLPTDTQY
TRBJ2-3	TRBV7-2	ASSPGLAGGSQY
TRBJ2-1	TRBV6-1	ASSRDLQYNEQF
TRBJ2-7	TRBV7-8	ASSLGGLASYEQY
TRBJ1-1	TRBV6-5	ASSYRRATEAF
TRBJ1-2	TRBV6-5	ASSYYETGGAGYT
TRBJ2-5	TRBV7-6	AISTSGRSGETQY
TRBJ2-1	TRBV29-1	SVEDTTRYGEQF
TRBJ1-1	TRBV6-5	ASSYFARPNTEAF
TRBJ2-1	TRBV20-1	SATPESRSYNEQF
TRBJ2-1	TRBV20-1	SARGLGPYNEQF
TRBJ2-4	TRBV5-1	ASSPRDRSTSWENIQY
TRBJ1-1	TRBV2	ASSDHGGMNTEAF
TRBJ2-3	TRBV20-1	SASWREGTDTQY
TRBJ2-5	TRBV19	ASTSMEETQY
TRBJ2-7	TRBV20-1	SVLASGSLSYEQY
TRBJ2-1	TRBV15	ATSRGVVGLPSLQF
TRBJ2-3	TRBV6-5	ASSYSNRGISSTDTQY
TRBJ2-7	TRBV13	ASTSRRAAAYEQY
TRBJ2-2	TRBV13	ASSPGTGKTGELF
TRBJ2-3	TRBV12-3/TRBV12-4	ASSSTGARTDTQY